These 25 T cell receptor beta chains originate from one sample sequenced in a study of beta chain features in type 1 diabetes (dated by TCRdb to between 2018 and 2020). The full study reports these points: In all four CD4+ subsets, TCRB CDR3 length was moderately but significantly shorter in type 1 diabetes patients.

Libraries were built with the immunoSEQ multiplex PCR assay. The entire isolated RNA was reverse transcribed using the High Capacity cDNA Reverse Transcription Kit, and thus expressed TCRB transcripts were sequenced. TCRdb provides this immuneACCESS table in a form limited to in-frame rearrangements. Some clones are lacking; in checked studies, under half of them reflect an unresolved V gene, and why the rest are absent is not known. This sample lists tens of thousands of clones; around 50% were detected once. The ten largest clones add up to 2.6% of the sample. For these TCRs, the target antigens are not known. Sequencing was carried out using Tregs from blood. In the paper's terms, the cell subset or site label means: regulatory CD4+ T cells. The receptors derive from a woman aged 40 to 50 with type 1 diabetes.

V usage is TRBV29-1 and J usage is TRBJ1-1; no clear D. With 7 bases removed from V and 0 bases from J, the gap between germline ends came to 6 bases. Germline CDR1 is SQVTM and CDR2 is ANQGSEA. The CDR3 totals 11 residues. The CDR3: CSARLNTEAFF. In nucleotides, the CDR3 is TGCAGCGCGAGGTTGAACACTGAAGCTTTCTTT.

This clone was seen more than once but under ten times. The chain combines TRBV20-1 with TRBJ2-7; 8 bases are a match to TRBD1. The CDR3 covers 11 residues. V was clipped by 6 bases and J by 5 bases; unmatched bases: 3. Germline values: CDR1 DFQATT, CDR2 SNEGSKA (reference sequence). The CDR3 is CSAATGDEQYF. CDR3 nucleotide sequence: TGCAGTGCCGCGACAGGGGACGAGCAGTACTTC.

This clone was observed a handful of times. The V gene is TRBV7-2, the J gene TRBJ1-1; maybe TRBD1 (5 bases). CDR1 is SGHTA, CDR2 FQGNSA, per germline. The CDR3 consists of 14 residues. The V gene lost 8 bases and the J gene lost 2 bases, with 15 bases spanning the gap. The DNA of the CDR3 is TGTGCCAGCGGAAGGGGAAACAGCAACACTGAAGCTTTCTTT. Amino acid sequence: CASGRGNSNTEAFF.

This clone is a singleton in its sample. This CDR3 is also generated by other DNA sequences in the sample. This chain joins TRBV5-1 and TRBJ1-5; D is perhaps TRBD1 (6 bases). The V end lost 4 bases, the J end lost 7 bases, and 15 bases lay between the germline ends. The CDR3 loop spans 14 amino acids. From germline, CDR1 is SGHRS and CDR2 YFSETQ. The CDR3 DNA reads TGCGCCAGCAGCCTACAGGGAGAGGAGCAGCCCCAGCATTTT. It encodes CASSLQGEEQPQHF.

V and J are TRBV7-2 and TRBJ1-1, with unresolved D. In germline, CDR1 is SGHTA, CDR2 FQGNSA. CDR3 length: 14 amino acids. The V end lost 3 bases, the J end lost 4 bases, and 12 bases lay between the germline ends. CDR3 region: CASSFGGRVTEAFF. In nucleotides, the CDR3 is TGTGCCAGCAGCTTCGGCGGGAGGGTCACTGAAGCTTTCTTT.

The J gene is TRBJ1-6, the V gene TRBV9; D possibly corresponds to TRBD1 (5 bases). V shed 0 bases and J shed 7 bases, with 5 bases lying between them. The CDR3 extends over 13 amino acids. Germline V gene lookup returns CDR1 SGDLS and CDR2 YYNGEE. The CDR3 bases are TGTGCCAGCAGCGTAGAGGGGAATTCACCCCTCCACTTT. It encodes CASSVEGNSPLHF.

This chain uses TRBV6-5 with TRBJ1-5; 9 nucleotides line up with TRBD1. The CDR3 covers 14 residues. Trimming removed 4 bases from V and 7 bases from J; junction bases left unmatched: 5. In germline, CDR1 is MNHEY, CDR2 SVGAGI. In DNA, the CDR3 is TGTGCCAGCAGTTTCGGACAGGGGCTCCAGCCCCAGCATTTT. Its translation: CASSFGQGLQPQHF.

CDR3 nucleotide sequence: TGTGCCAGCAGCCTCGGACAGATCTACAATGAGCAGTTCTTC. Translation: CASSLGQIYNEQFF. The chain couples TRBV7-3 to TRBJ2-1; D might be TRBD1 (6 bases). Trimming stripped 5 bases from V and 3 bases from J, with 11 bases between. The CDR3 is 14 residues long. Germline CDR1 SGHTA, CDR2 FQGTGA.

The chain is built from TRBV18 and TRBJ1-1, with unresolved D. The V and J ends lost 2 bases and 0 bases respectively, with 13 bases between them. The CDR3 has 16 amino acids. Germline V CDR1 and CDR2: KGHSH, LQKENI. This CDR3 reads CASSPMGALMNTEAFF. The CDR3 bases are TGTGCCAGCTCACCAATGGGAGCCTTGATGAACACTGAAGCTTTCTTT.

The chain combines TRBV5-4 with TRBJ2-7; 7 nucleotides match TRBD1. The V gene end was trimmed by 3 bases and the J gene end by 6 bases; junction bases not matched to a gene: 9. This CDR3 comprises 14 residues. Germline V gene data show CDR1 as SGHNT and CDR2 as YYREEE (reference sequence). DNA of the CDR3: TGTGCCAGCAGCTCGAGCATACAGGGGAGCGAGCAGTACTTC. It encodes CASSSSIQGSEQYF. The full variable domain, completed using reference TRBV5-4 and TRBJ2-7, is ETGVTQSPTHLIKTRGQQVTLRCSSQSGHNTVSWYQQALGQGPQFIFQYYREEENGRGNFPPRFSGLQFPNYSSELNVNALELDDSALYLCASSSSIQGSEQYFGPGTRLTVT.

The CDR3 reads CASSIGQGLNTEAFF. CDR3 sequence (DNA): TGTGCCAGCAGCATAGGACAGGGGTTGAACACTGAAGCTTTCTTT. The genes are TRBV11-2 and TRBJ1-1; 9 bases fit TRBD1. V trimming: 5 bases; J trimming: 0 bases; junction bases outside the gene matches: 4. Germline lookup yields CDR1 SGHAT and CDR2 FQNNGV. The CDR3 loop spans 15 amino acids.

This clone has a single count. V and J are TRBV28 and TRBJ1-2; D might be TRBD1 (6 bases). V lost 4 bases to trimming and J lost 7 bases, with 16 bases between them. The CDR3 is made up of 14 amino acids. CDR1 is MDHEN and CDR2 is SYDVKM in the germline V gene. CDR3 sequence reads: CASSSPGTMIGYTF. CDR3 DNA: TGTGCCAGCAGTTCTCCCGGGACAATGATTGGCTACACCTTC.

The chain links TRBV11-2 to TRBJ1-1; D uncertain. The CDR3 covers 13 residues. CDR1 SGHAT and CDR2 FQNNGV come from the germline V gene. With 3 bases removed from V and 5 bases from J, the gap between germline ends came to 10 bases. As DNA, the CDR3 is TGTGCCAGCAGCTTTAATACCCAGACTGAAGCTTTCTTT. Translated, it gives CASSFNTQTEAFF. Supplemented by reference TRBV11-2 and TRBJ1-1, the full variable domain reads EAGVAQSPRYKIIEKRQSVAFWCNPISGHATLYWYQQILGQGPKLLIQFQNNGVVDDSQLPKDRFSAERLKGVDSTLKIQPAKLEDSAVYLCASSFNTQTEAFFGQGTRLTVV.

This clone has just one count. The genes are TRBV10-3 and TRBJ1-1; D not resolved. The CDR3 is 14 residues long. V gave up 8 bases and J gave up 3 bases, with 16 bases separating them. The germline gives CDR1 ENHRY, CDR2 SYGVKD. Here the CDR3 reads CAIREGGYYTEAFF. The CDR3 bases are TGTGCCATCCGAGAGGGAGGGTATTACACTGAAGCTTTCTTT.

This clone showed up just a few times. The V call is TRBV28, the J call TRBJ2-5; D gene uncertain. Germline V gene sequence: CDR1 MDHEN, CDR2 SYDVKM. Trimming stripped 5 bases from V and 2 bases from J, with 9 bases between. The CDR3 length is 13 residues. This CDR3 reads CASSRTNQETQYF. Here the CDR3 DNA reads TGTGCCAGCAGTAGAACAAATCAAGAGACCCAGTACTTC.

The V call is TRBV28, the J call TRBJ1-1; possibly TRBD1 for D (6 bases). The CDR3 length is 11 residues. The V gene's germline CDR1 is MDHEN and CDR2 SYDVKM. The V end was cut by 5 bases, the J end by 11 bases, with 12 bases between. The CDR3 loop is CASSRRTAAFF. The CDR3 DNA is TGTGCCAGCAGTCGGAGGACAGCTGCTTTCTTT.

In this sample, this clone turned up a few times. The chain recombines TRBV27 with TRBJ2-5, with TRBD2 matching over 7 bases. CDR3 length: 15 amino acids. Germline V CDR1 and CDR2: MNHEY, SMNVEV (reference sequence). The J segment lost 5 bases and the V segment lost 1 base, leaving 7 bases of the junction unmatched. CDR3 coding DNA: TGTGCCAGCAGTTTATTAGGACTAGTGGGGGAGACCCAGTACTTC. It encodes CASSLLGLVGETQYF.

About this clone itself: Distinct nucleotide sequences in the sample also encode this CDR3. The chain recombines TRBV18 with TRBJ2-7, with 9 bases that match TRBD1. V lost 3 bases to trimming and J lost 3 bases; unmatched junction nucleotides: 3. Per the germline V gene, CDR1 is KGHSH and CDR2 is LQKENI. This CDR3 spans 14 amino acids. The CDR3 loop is CASSPGQGSYEQYF. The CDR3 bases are TGTGCCAGCTCACCGGGACAGGGTAGCTACGAGCAGTACTTC.

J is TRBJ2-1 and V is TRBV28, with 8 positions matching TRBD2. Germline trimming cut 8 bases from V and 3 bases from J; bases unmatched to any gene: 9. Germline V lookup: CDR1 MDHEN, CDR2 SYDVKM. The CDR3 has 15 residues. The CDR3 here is CASYSGGTSYNEQFF. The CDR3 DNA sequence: TGTGCCAGCTACTCTGGTGGGACTAGCTACAATGAGCAGTTCTTC. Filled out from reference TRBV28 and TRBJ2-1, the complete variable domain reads DVKVTQSSRYLVKRTGEKVFLECVQDMDHENMFWYRQDPGLGLRLIYFSYDVKMKEKGDIPEGYSVSREKKERFSLILESASTNQTSMYLCASYSGGTSYNEQFFGPGTRLTVL.

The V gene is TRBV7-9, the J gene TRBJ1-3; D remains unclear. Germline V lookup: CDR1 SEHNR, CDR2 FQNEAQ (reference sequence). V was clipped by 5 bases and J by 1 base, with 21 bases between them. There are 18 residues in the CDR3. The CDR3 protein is CASSPTPQPSGSGNTIYF. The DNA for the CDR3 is TGTGCCAGCAGCCCTACCCCCCAACCCTCGGGGTCTGGAAACACCATATATTTT.

The CDR3 region has the DNA TGTGCCAGCAGCTTGAGGCTCTCGGACAGGGGAGATACGCAGTATTTT. Residues: CASSLRLSDRGDTQYF. This sequence joins TRBV5-6 and TRBJ2-3, with TRBD1 matching over 9 bases. This CDR3 spans 16 amino acids. Germline loops: CDR1 SGHDT, CDR2 YYEEEE. V shed 1 base, J shed 5 bases, and the junction held 8 bases outside the gene matches.

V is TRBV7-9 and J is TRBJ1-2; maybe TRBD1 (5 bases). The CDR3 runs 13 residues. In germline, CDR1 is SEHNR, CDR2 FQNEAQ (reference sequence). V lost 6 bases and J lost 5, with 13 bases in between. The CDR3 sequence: CASSRGTEYGYTF. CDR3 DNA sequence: TGTGCCAGCAGTCGCGGGACGGAATATGGCTACACCTTC.

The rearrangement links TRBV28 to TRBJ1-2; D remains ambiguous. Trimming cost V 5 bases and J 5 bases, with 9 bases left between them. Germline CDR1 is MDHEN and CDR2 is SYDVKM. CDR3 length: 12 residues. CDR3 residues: CASSPSEYGYTF. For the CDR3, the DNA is TGTGCCAGCAGTCCTAGCGAGTATGGCTACACCTTC.

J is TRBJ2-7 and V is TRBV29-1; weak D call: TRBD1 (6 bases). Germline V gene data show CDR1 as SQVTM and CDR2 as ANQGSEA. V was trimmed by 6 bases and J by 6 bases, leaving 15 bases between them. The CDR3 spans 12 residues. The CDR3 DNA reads TGCAGCGTCCCGACAGGTTACGGCGAGCAGTACTTC. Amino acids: CSVPTGYGEQYF.

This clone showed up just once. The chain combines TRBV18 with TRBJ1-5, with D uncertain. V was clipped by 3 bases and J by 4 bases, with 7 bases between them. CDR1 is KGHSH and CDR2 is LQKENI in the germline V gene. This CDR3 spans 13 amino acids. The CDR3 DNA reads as TGTGCCAGCTCACCGGCGGAAAATCAGCCCCAGCATTTT. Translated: CASSPAENQPQHF.